This T cell receptor beta chain was found in a study of shared clonotypes between healthy human individuals. Study-level findings and limits: Blood was the sole source, and tissue repertoires probably differ.

The split of CD4+ cells yielded CD45RA+ naive and CD45RA-negative memory subsets. Trimming stripped 3 bases from V and 0 bases from J, with 8 bases between. Per germline, CDR1 SQVTM and CDR2 ANQGSEA. The CDR3 consists of 13 residues. Sequencing was performed with immunoSEQ multiplex PCR; in TCRdb, only in-frame clones are kept and a portion is missing. Of over a million clones listed, over 95% are singletons. This clone was seen repeatedly, ten times or more. As yet, its antigen is unknown. The genes are TRBV29-1 and TRBJ1-1, with D uncertain. Source material: naive CD4+ T cells sorted from blood. The subset was: CD45RA+ positively selected. The source of this sequence is a man aged 25-40 years in good health. The CDR3 protein is CSVDRGLNTEAFF. In DNA, the CDR3 is TGCAGCGTTGACCGGGGATTGAACACTGAAGCTTTCTTT.